What follows is one T cell receptor beta chain and its context. Its antigen is not identified. V gave up 5 bases and J gave up 8 bases, with 9 bases separating them. The length of the CDR3 is 11 residues. Germline loops: CDR1 MDHEN, CDR2 SYDVKM. This specimen comes from a study of cytomegalovirus exposure and HLA in healthy donors. General study points: According to the study, 160 or so TCR beta chains were cytomegalovirus-associated. Reportedly, diagnosis of cytomegalovirus status by the classifier showed high specificity and sensitivity.

The assay was immunoSEQ multiplex PCR, and TCRdb's table has in-frame clones only and misses some. The sample includes more than 250,000 clones, 87% of them seen just once. Sequenced material: PBMCs. The receptor's source is a woman aged 30 to 39 in good health and CMV-seropositive. The chain carries TRBV28 and TRBJ1-2; D is unresolved. The CDR3 loop reads CASSPRVGYTF. CDR3 DNA: TGTGCCAGCAGTCCCCGGGTAGGCTACACCTTC.